One T cell receptor beta chain is described in this entry. The antigen is undetermined. The data are from a study of cytomegalovirus exposure and HLA in healthy donors. Regarding the study as a whole: Among CMV-associated TCR beta chains, most appeared HLA-restricted in a later analysis.

PCR was performed using 60 Vbeta and 13 Jbeta primers. Repertoires were generated with immunoSEQ multiplex PCR, while TCRdb's copy carries only in-frame clones and drops some. The data show more than 150,000 clones, 75% to 90% seen once. The CDR3 length is 13 residues. From germline, CDR1 is SGHNT and CDR2 YENEEA. V shed 1 base and J shed 10 bases, with 8 bases lying between them. Donors in the study were healthy people who gave bone marrow. The material sequenced was PBMCs. This chain links TRBV11-3 with TRBJ1-6; D gene unclear. The TCR originated in a woman between 18 and 29 years old in good health and CMV-seronegative. Written as DNA, the CDR3 is TGTGCCAGCAGCTTAGTTCCGGAGTCACCCCTCCACTTT. Translating gives CASSLVPESPLHF.